These 21 T cell receptor beta chains originate from one sample sequenced in a study of cytomegalovirus exposure and HLA in healthy donors (dated by TCRdb to about 2017). The library was generated by the immunoSEQ multiplex PCR assay. TCRdb carries this immuneACCESS record with in-frame sequences only. Its versions omit some clonotypes, under half of them owing to an unresolved V gene in the studies checked, with the rest unexplained. The sample records around 150,000 clones, roughly 90% of which are singletons. Jointly, the top ten make up under 0.8% of the sample. Sequenced sample: PBMCs. These receptors all come from a man younger than 30 in good health and CMV-seronegative.

V is TRBV5-1 and J is TRBJ1-2; TRBD1 agrees at 7 bases. V gave up 2 bases and J gave up 4 bases; unmatched junction bases: 11. Germline V gives CDR1 SGHRS, CDR2 YFSETQ. The CDR3 is made up of 16 amino acids. The CDR3 region has the DNA TGCGCCAGCAGCTTAAAACAGGGGCTCCGGGGCTATGGCTACACCTTC. This translates into CASSLKQGLRGYGYTF.

The chain couples TRBV6-6 to TRBJ2-2; TRBD1 aligns across 7 bases. V was pared by 4 bases and J by 4 bases, with 9 bases of the junction left unmatched. Germline CDR1 and CDR2: MNHNY and SVGAGI (reference sequence). The CDR3 length is 16 residues. The CDR3 spells CASSFLGGLSTGELFF. The CDR3 DNA is TGTGCCAGCAGTTTTCTAGGGGGCTTGAGCACCGGGGAGCTGTTTTTT.

The chain is built from TRBV19 and TRBJ1-2, with unresolved D. The V end was cut by 3 bases, the J end by 0 bases, with 8 bases between. CDR3 length: 14 residues. Germline V lookup: CDR1 LNHDA, CDR2 SQIVND (reference sequence). As DNA, the CDR3 is TGTGCCAGTAGTATTGTATCAGCTAACTATGGCTACACCTTC. Protein: CASSIVSANYGYTF.

Concerning this clone: Other nucleotide sequences from this sample produce the same CDR3. The V call is TRBV7-3, the J call TRBJ2-2; 9 bases are a match to TRBD1. This CDR3 spans 15 amino acids. Germline trimming cut 5 bases from V and 0 bases from J; bases unmatched to any gene: 1. In germline, CDR1 is SGHTA, CDR2 FQGTGA. The CDR3 loop reads CASSRTGANTGELFF. The CDR3 nucleotides are TGTGCCAGCAGCCGGACAGGGGCGAACACCGGGGAGCTGTTTTTT.

The chain carries TRBV9 and TRBJ1-5; 10 bases match TRBD1. CDR3 size: 16 residues. The germline V gene encodes CDR1 SGDLS and CDR2 YYNGEE. V trimming: 4 bases; J trimming: 6 bases; junction bases outside the gene matches: 10. The CDR3 nucleotides read TGTGCCAGCAGCAGGGGAGGGGGACAGGGGCTTCAGCCCCAGCATTTT. Amino acids: CASSRGGGQGLQPQHF.

V and J are TRBV5-1 and TRBJ1-5; 9 positions match TRBD1. The CDR3 consists of 15 residues. Germline V gene data show CDR1 as SGHRS and CDR2 as YFSETQ. V shed 4 bases and J 4 bases; nucleotides not matched to a gene: 6. In DNA form, the CDR3 reads TGCGCCAGCAGCGAAGGACAGGGGAGGAATCAGCCCCAGCATTTT. Translation gives CASSEGQGRNQPQHF. The complete variable domain, with remaining parts taken from reference TRBV5-1 and TRBJ1-5, reads KAGVTQTPRYLIKTRGQQVTLSCSPISGHRSVSWYQQTPGQGLQFLFEYFSETQRNKGNFPGRFSGRQFSNSRSEMNVSTLELGDSALYLCASSEGQGRNQPQHFGDGTRLSIL.

The chain uses TRBV5-1 and TRBJ2-7, with D possibly matching TRBD1 (6 bases). Trimming took 4 bases from V and 1 from J, leaving 12 bases between them. Germline V lookup: CDR1 SGHRS, CDR2 YFSETQ. The CDR3 runs to 14 residues. The CDR3 coding sequence is TGCGCCAGCAGCCCGGACAGCTTATCCTACGAGCAGTACTTC. As protein: CASSPDSLSYEQYF.

This clone showed up just once. V is TRBV6-5 and J is TRBJ2-1; the match to TRBD1 covers 10 bases. The V segment lost 6 bases and the J segment 5 bases; nucleotides outside the gene matches: 7. Germline V gene lookup returns CDR1 MNHEY and CDR2 SVGAGI. CDR3 length equals 15 residues. CDR3 loop: CASSRRDRGNNEQFF. Written as DNA, the CDR3 is TGTGCCAGCAGCCGGCGGGACAGGGGAAACAATGAGCAGTTCTTC.

J is TRBJ2-6 and V is TRBV7-9, with 9 nucleotides matching TRBD1. CDR3 length: 17 residues. With 6 bases clipped from V and 0 bases from J, the junction kept 6 bases outside the gene matches. Per germline, CDR1 SEHNR and CDR2 FQNEAQ (reference sequence). The CDR3 spells CASSRGTGISGANVLTF. In nucleotides, the CDR3 is TGTGCCAGCAGTAGAGGGACAGGGATCTCTGGGGCCAACGTCCTGACTTTC.

A single count supports this clone. The genes are TRBV6-5 and TRBJ1-1; D is uncertain. Trimming took 0 bases from V and 7 from J, leaving 9 bases between them. This CDR3 comprises 13 residues. Looked up from germline, CDR1 is MNHEY and CDR2 is SVGAGI. CDR3 loop: CASSYSATGEAFF. CDR3 nucleotide sequence: TGTGCCAGCAGTTACTCGGCTACGGGTGAAGCTTTCTTT.

The rearrangement joins TRBV7-2 to TRBJ2-7, with TRBD1 matching 7 bases. Germline V gene data show CDR1 as SGHTA and CDR2 as FQGNSA. V shed 5 bases and J 1 base; nucleotides not matched to a gene: 8. CDR3 size: 15 residues. The DNA for the CDR3 is TGTGCCAGCAGCGCGCAAGGACAGGCTTCCTACGAGCAGTACTTC. Translating it yields CASSAQGQASYEQYF.

The gene calls are TRBV2 and TRBJ2-1; 10 bases are shared with TRBD1. The germline V gene has CDR1 SNHLY and CDR2 FYNNEI. The length of the CDR3 is 14 residues. The J segment lost 6 bases and the V segment lost 7 bases, leaving 6 bases of the junction unmatched. CDR3 amino acids: CASKGTGAGNEQFF. The CDR3 region has the DNA TGTGCCAGCAAGGGGACAGGGGCTGGCAATGAGCAGTTCTTC.

This rearrangement joins TRBV5-1 to TRBJ2-7; a possible D gene is TRBD1 (5 bases). V was cut by 1 base and J by 6 bases, with 14 bases left in between. Germline values: CDR1 SGHRS, CDR2 YFSETQ. This CDR3 is built from 14 residues. CDR3 sequence: CASSLRGQEFEQYF. The DNA for the CDR3 is TGCGCCAGCAGCTTGAGGGGCCAGGAGTTCGAGCAGTACTTC.

The CDR3: CASSDSGSGADTQYF. The CDR3 DNA reads as TGTGCCAGCAGTGATAGCGGGAGTGGAGCAGATACGCAGTATTTT. The chain uses TRBV6-1 and TRBJ2-3; 9 bases are a match to TRBD2. The CDR3 runs to 15 residues. With 3 bases clipped from V and 4 bases from J, the junction kept 5 bases outside the gene matches. Germline CDR1 reads MNHNS; CDR2 reads SASEGT.

The chain uses TRBV29-1 and TRBJ2-4, with D possibly matching TRBD1 (6 bases). Trimming stripped 6 bases from V and 1 base from J, with 16 bases between. This CDR3 contains 15 residues. Per germline, CDR1 SQVTM and CDR2 ANQGSEA. The CDR3 spells CSVLVQGSAKNIQYF. The CDR3 DNA sequence: TGCAGCGTCCTAGTACAGGGAAGTGCCAAAAACATTCAGTACTTC.

The chain is built from TRBV7-3 and TRBJ2-1; D is undetermined. The length of the CDR3 is 13 residues. Germline CDR1 is SGHTA and CDR2 is FQGTGA. Between the trimmed V and J ends, which lost 3 bases and 4 bases, there was a span of 7 bases. The CDR3 loop reads CASSLSLYNEQFF. CDR3 coding DNA: TGTGCCAGCAGCTTGTCATTGTACAATGAGCAGTTCTTC.

V usage is TRBV28 and J usage is TRBJ2-7; 10 bases agree with TRBD1. The CDR3 has 14 residues. Germline lookup yields CDR1 MDHEN and CDR2 SYDVKM. V lost 6 bases to trimming and J lost 6 bases; unmatched junction nucleotides: 8. CDR3 amino acids: CASSQPRDRGEQYV. The CDR3 DNA sequence: TGTGCCAGCAGCCAGCCGAGGGACAGGGGCGAGCAGTACGTC.

This chain connects TRBV27 to TRBJ1-4; 8 bases line up with TRBD1. CDR3 length equals 14 residues. From germline, CDR1 is MNHEY and CDR2 SMNVEV (reference sequence). Trimming removed 5 bases from V and 7 bases from J; junction bases left unmatched: 6. The CDR3 coding sequence is TGTGCCAGCAGTAAACTAGGGACAGGTGAAAAACTGTTTTTT. It specifies CASSKLGTGEKLFF.

This clone appeared a single time. The rearrangement uses TRBV6-1 and TRBJ2-1; 9 bases line up with TRBD2. CDR3 size: 18 residues. From germline, CDR1 is MNHNS and CDR2 SASEGT. V lost 1 base and J lost 1; bases outside the gene matches: 8. This CDR3 is CASSEVALAGNSYNEQFF. The CDR3 region has the DNA TGTGCCAGCAGTGAAGTAGCACTAGCGGGTAATTCCTACAATGAGCAGTTCTTC.

In DNA form, the CDR3 reads TGTGCCAGCAGTGCCGGGGACAGGTTTGCCGAGCAGTACGTC. Translation: CASSAGDRFAEQYV. The chain employs TRBV28 and TRBJ2-7; TRBD1 matches at 8 bases. Losses at the gene ends were 5 bases for V and 6 bases for J; bases not matched to a gene: 9. The V gene's germline CDR1 is MDHEN and CDR2 SYDVKM. The CDR3 is made up of 14 amino acids.

The CDR3 loop reads CASSRTSEQFF. The CDR3 region has the DNA TGTGCCAGCAGCAGGACTAGTGAGCAGTTCTTC. This sequence joins TRBV7-9 and TRBJ2-1, with 7 positions matching TRBD2. The CDR3 length is 11 residues. The V segment lost 5 bases and the J segment 9 bases; nucleotides outside the gene matches: 1. Germline V gives CDR1 SEHNR, CDR2 FQNEAQ (reference sequence).